A selection of T cell receptor beta chains follows, all from one sample in a study of human T cells and chemical hapten exposure. One entry per CDR3 protein results from TCRdb running MiXCR on the RACE reads. The repertoire holds over 45,000 distinct CDR3 sequences, with roughly 4.5% as singletons. Sequenced input: whole blood. The receptors come from a female donor in good health. Some clones in this sample may be carry-over from other donors' samples. Both conserved end residues are part of each CDR3. D genes are given only for firm matches. For some rows the clone size is stated as once, few or many, or as a class when expanded; others skip it.

j_call cdr3_length d_call clone_size v_call cdr3_aa cdr3_nt
TRBJ2-1 13 . many TRBV12-3/TRBV12-4 CASSHTGYNEQFF TGTGCCAGCAGTCACACAGGTTACAATGAGCAGTTCTTC
TRBJ2-5 14 . . TRBV7-2 CASSLDRVLETQYF TGTGCCAGCAGCTTAGACCGGGTTTTGGAGACCCAGTACTTC
TRBJ1-3 14 . many TRBV27 CASSLSVRGNTIYF TGTGCCAGCAGTTTATCTGTACGAGGAAACACCATATATTTT
TRBJ1-2 13 . . TRBV5-1 CASSPTSDYGYTF TGCGCCAGCAGCCCCACCTCTGACTATGGCTACACCTTC
TRBJ2-3 15 TRBD1 . TRBV5-4 CASSDRDRGTDTQYF TGTGCCAGCAGCGACCGGGACAGGGGTACAGATACGCAGTATTTT
TRBJ1-1 13 . many TRBV3-1 CASSQLRQAEAFF TGTGCCAGCAGCCAACTAAGGCAAGCTGAAGCTTTCTTT
TRBJ2-2 16 TRBD1 many TRBV20-1 CSAREPGQGWTGELFF TGCAGTGCTAGAGAGCCGGGACAGGGATGGACCGGGGAGCTGTTTTTT
TRBJ2-5 16 . many TRBV10-3 CAISEKARVSLETQYF TGTGCCATCAGTGAAAAGGCTAGAGTCAGCCTGGAGACCCAGTACTTC
TRBJ2-3 13 . few TRBV27 CASLLRGTDTQYF TGTGCCAGCCTTTTGAGAGGCACAGATACGCAGTATTTT
TRBJ2-3 15 TRBD2 . TRBV12-3/TRBV12-4 CASSLLAGPTDTQYF TGTGCCAGCAGTTTATTAGCGGGGCCCACAGATACGCAGTATTTT
TRBJ2-5 15 . many TRBV20-1 CSASASSPLYGTQYF TGCAGTGCTAGTGCCTCCAGCCCCCTGTACGGGACCCAGTACTTC
TRBJ1-3 19 TRBD1 many TRBV25-1 CASSETGTVGSNSGNTIYF TGTGCCAGCAGTGAAACCGGGACAGTTGGTTCGAACTCTGGAAACACCATATATTTT
TRBJ2-3 13 . many TRBV7-7 CASSLIRTDTQYF TGTGCCAGCAGCCTAATTCGCACAGATACGCAGTATTTT
TRBJ2-7 12 . many TRBV20-1 CSATGLSYEQYF TGCAGTGCGACGGGACTCTCCTACGAGCAGTACTTC
TRBJ2-3 14 . many TRBV12-3/TRBV12-4 CASSLGGGTDTQYF TGTGCCAGCAGCTTAGGGGGGGGCACAGATACGCAGTATTTT
TRBJ2-3 15 . many TRBV5-1 CASSLDGTSTDTQYF TGCGCCAGCAGCTTGGACGGTACTAGCACAGATACGCAGTATTTT
TRBJ2-3 16 . . TRBV7-9 CASSPVRITSTDTQYF TGTGCCAGCAGCCCTGTGAGGATAACTAGCACAGATACGCAGTATTTT
TRBJ1-6 16 TRBD1 few TRBV6-5 CASSYGSRGLGSPLHF TGTGCCAGCAGTTACGGTAGCAGGGGGCTCGGTTCACCCCTCCACTTT
TRBJ1-1 11 . many TRBV6-5 CASSYPPKAFF TGTGCCAGCAGTTACCCACCTAAAGCTTTCTTT
TRBJ2-1 13 . many TRBV20-1 CSAPWDSYNEQFF TGCAGTGCTCCATGGGACTCCTACAATGAGCAGTTCTTC
TRBJ2-5 14 TRBD1 many TRBV10-3 CATGRTGEGETQYF TGTGCCACCGGTAGGACAGGGGAAGGGGAGACCCAGTACTTC
TRBJ2-5 16 TRBD2 few TRBV7-2 CASSLTAGGPRETQYF TGTGCCAGCAGCTTAACGGCGGGGGGGCCTAGAGAGACCCAGTACTTC
TRBJ1-2 12 . many TRBV3-1 CASSLGVDGYTF TGTGCCAGCAGCCTTGGAGTAGATGGCTACACCTTC
TRBJ2-1 13 TRBD2 many TRBV12-3/TRBV12-4 CASSPGLAGKQFF TGTGCCAGCAGTCCGGGACTAGCGGGGAAGCAGTTCTTC
TRBJ1-5 12 . many TRBV20-1 CSARPSNQPQHF TGCAGTGCTAGACCCAGTAATCAGCCCCAGCATTTT
TRBJ2-1 14 . many TRBV2 CASGGPSSYNEQFF TGTGCCAGCGGCGGGCCGAGCTCCTACAATGAGCAGTTCTTC
TRBJ1-1 16 TRBD1 many TRBV10-3 CAISEGDRAGGTEAFF TGTGCCATCAGTGAGGGGGACAGGGCCGGGGGAACTGAAGCTTTCTTT
TRBJ2-7 15 . . TRBV7-2 CASSLGQVEGYEQYF TGTGCCAGCAGCTTAGGACAGGTCGAAGGCTACGAGCAGTACTTC
TRBJ1-5 16 . many TRBV2 CASRKQRGVSNQPQHF TGTGCCAGCAGGAAACAGCGGGGGGTCAGCAATCAGCCCCAGCATTTT
TRBJ1-2 12 . few TRBV12-3/TRBV12-4 CATRGGGYGYTF TGTGCCACCCGGGGGGGGGGCTATGGCTACACCTTC